This T cell receptor (beta chain) was sequenced for a study of breast tumors, draining lymph nodes, adjacent tissues. Findings and caveats of the study: Compared with lymph nodes, tumors were less diverse; compared with nontumor tissue, more.

The table lists this clonotype with many counts. The antigen remains undetermined. Germline CDR1 SGHKS, CDR2 YYEKEE (reference sequence). V lost 0 bases, J lost 6 bases, and 13 bases lay in between. The CDR3 spans 15 residues. Samples came from axillary lymph nodes draining the breast cancer. MiXCR, run by TCRdb on the multiplex PCR reads, gives a single entry per CDR3 protein. The sample lists 170,000 or so distinct CDR3 sequences, around a third occurring once. The clonotype comes from a female donor with breast cancer. Some clones in this sample may be carry-over from other donors' samples. The specimen was axillary lymph node tissue. The chain joins TRBV5-5 to TRBJ1-5; D perhaps matches TRBD1 (5 bases). The CDR3 coding sequence is TGTGCCAGCAGCTTGGCCCCAGGGTTGGGTCAGCCCCAGCATTTT. It yields the protein CASSLAPGLGQPQHF.